This TCR beta chain was captured by sequencing in a study of cytomegalovirus exposure and HLA in healthy donors. CDR3 length: 15 amino acids. Germline loops: CDR1 LNHNV, CDR2 YYDKDF (reference sequence). V was clipped by 1 base and J by 2 bases; unmatched bases: 2. Note on this clone: Its antigen remains unidentified.

PCR employed 60 Vbeta and 13 Jbeta primers. Sequencing used immunoSEQ multiplex PCR; TCRdb keeps in-frame clones, though not all of them. The sample lists about 130,000 clones, around 77% occurring once. Study-wide points: Exclusion as indistinguishable affected some V segments, including TRBV6-2 and TRBV6-3. In an earlier analysis, productive rearrangement rates for most beta V segments clustered near 90% or 30%. It was confirmed in vitro that three of the CMV-associated chains were specific for CMV antigens.

The donors gave bone marrow, and they were healthy. The sample comprised PBMCs. This receptor was taken from a man aged 25 to 45 in good health and CMV-seronegative. The chain joins TRBV15 to TRBJ2-1, with TRBD2 identical over 7 bases. CDR3 in DNA: TGTGCCACCAGCAGAGGTGGACTAGCCTACAATGAGCAGTTCTTC. It encodes CATSRGGLAYNEQFF. Full variable domain (outside the CDR3, taken from reference TRBV15 and TRBJ2-1): DAMVIQNPRYQVTQFGKPVTLSCSQTLNHNVMYWYQQKSSQAPKLLFHYYDKDFNNEADTPDNFQSRRPNTSFCFLDIRSPGLGDTAMYLCATSRGGLAYNEQFFGPGTRLTVL.